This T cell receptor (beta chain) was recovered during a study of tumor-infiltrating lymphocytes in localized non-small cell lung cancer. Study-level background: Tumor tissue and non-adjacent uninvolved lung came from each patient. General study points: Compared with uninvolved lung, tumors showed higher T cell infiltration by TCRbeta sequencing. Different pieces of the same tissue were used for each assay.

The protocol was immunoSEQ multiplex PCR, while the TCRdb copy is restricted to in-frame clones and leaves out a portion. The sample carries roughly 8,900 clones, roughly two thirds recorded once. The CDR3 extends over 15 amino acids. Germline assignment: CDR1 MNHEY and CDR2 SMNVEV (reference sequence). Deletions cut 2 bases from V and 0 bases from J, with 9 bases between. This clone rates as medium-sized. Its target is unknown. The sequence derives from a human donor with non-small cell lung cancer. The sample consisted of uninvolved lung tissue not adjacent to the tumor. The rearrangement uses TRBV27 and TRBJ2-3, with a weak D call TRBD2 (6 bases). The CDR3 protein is CASSLAGRSTDTQYF. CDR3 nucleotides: TGTGCCAGCAGTTTAGCGGGAAGGAGCACAGATACGCAGTATTTT.